Below are 20 T cell receptor beta chains sequenced from a single sample in a study of shared clonotypes between healthy human individuals. Clones were sequenced by immunoSEQ multiplex PCR, and TCRdb holds only the in-frame ones, with some missing. This sample has about 180,000 clones, with 80% to 95% found just once. Sequenced input: naive CD4+ T cells sorted from blood. The subset here: CD45RA+ positively selected. The receptors stem from a woman aged 25 to 39 in good health.

Here the CDR3 reads CASGDSTYEQYF. The CDR3 region has the DNA TGTGCCAGCGGGGACAGTACCTACGAGCAGTACTTC. This rearrangement joins TRBV28 to TRBJ2-7, with 7 bases that match TRBD1. The CDR3 is 12 residues long. The V gene end was trimmed by 8 bases and the J gene end by 2 bases; junction bases not matched to a gene: 3. The germline CDR1 and CDR2 sequences are MDHEN and SYDVKM. Supplemented by reference TRBV28 and TRBJ2-7, the full variable domain reads DVKVTQSSRYLVKRTGEKVFLECVQDMDHENMFWYRQDPGLGLRLIYFSYDVKMKEKGDIPEGYSVSREKKERFSLILESASTNQTSMYLCASGDSTYEQYFGPGTRLTVT.

The chain couples TRBV5-1 to TRBJ1-1; the match to TRBD1 covers 7 bases. The J segment lost 4 bases and the V segment lost 4 bases, leaving 7 bases of the junction unmatched. From germline, CDR1 is SGHRS and CDR2 YFSETQ. This CDR3 has 14 amino acids. The CDR3: CASSQDREGTEAFF. In nucleotides, the CDR3 is TGCGCCAGCAGCCAAGACAGGGAGGGCACTGAAGCTTTCTTT.

The chain has TRBV7-8 and TRBJ1-1; maybe TRBD1 (6 bases). V dropped 2 bases and J dropped 5 bases, with 12 bases sitting between them. This CDR3 comprises 14 residues. Germline V lookup: CDR1 SGHVS, CDR2 FQNEAQ. The CDR3 region has the DNA TGTGCCAGCAGCTTATATCAGGGGAGGACTGAAGCTTTCTTT. Amino acids: CASSLYQGRTEAFF.

This rearrangement joins TRBV10-3 to TRBJ2-7, with 8 positions matching TRBD1. The CDR3 length is 14 residues. After removal of 6 bases from V and 2 bases from J, the junction contained 6 bases not matched to a gene. Germline V gene lookup returns CDR1 ENHRY and CDR2 SYGVKD. CDR3 in DNA: TGTGCCATCAGAGGACAGGGTGCTCCCTACGAGCAGTACTTC. Translation gives CAIRGQGAPYEQYF.

The rearrangement uses TRBV6-6 and TRBJ2-5; tentatively, D is TRBD1 (6 bases). The J call may be in error: the DNA end matches TRBJ2-7 better. Germline V gives CDR1 MNHNY, CDR2 SVGAGI (reference sequence). The CDR3 spans 15 residues. Here the CDR3 DNA reads TGTGCCAGCAGTTACTCAACAGGGCTAACCTACGAGCAGTACTTC. It specifies CASSYSTGLTYEQYF.

CDR3 in DNA: TGTGCCAGTAGCACTAGCGGCCTCAATGAGCAGTTCTTC. Protein: CASSTSGLNEQFF. The chain is built from TRBV19 and TRBJ2-1; 8 bases are a match to TRBD2. Germline trimming cut 6 bases from V and 6 bases from J; bases unmatched to any gene: 4. The CDR3 length is 13 residues. Per the germline V gene, CDR1 is LNHDA and CDR2 is SQIVND (reference sequence).

This clone was detected only once. The rearrangement links TRBV11-2 to TRBJ2-7; no reliable D call. From germline, CDR1 is SGHAT and CDR2 FQNNGV. The CDR3 runs to 17 residues. V lost 5 bases to trimming and J lost 0 bases, with 20 bases between them. This chain's CDR3 is CASSPILPRLSSYEQYF. The CDR3 coding sequence is TGTGCCAGCAGCCCAATCTTGCCGAGGTTAAGCTCCTACGAGCAGTACTTC.

The V call is TRBV7-2, the J call TRBJ2-5; tentative D call: TRBD1 (6 bases). The germline V and J ends were trimmed by 1 base and 3 bases, with 6 bases remaining between them. Germline V gene data show CDR1 as SGHTA and CDR2 as FQGNSA. The CDR3 length is 13 residues. The CDR3 sequence is CASSLDREETQYF. The CDR3 DNA is TGTGCCAGCAGCTTAGACAGGGAAGAGACCCAGTACTTC.

V is TRBV4-2 and J is TRBJ1-2, with D possibly matching TRBD1 (5 bases). The germline CDR1 and CDR2 sequences are LGHNA and YNFKEQ. V was cut by 0 bases and J by 2 bases, with 10 bases left in between. The CDR3 sequence is 15 residues long. The CDR3 reads CASSQETEKNYGYTF. Here the CDR3 DNA reads TGTGCCAGCAGCCAAGAGACAGAAAAGAACTATGGCTACACCTTC.

V usage is TRBV7-8 and J usage is TRBJ1-1; 7 nucleotides align to TRBD1. This CDR3 is built from 14 residues. Germline V CDR1 and CDR2: SGHVS, FQNEAQ. J was trimmed by 0 bases and V by 2 bases; bases with no gene match: 0. The chain's CDR3 is CASSLTGVNTEAFF. In DNA, the CDR3 is TGTGCCAGCAGCTTAACAGGGGTGAACACTGAAGCTTTCTTT.

This clone was counted only a few times. The chain combines TRBV19 with TRBJ2-7; 9 bases agree with TRBD2. The V and J ends lost 6 bases and 1 base, in that order; junction bases with no gene match: 7. The CDR3 loop spans 15 amino acids. CDR1 is LNHDA, CDR2 SQIVND, per germline (reference sequence). This CDR3 reads CASSRPSGVSYEQYF. The CDR3 nucleotides read TGTGCCAGTAGCAGGCCTAGCGGGGTGTCCTACGAGCAGTACTTC.

The V gene is TRBV5-4, the J gene TRBJ2-7, with D perhaps being TRBD1 or TRBD2 (5 bases each). The CDR3 is 14 residues long. Per germline, CDR1 SGHNT and CDR2 YYREEE (reference sequence). The V end lost 3 bases, the J end lost 2 bases, and 12 bases lay between the germline ends. In DNA form, the CDR3 reads TGTGCCAGCAGCTCCGGGACCACAACCTACGAGCAGTACTTC. As protein: CASSSGTTTYEQYF.

The chain uses TRBV27 and TRBJ2-5; 10 positions match TRBD2. Judging by the DNA end, TRBJ2-7 fits better; the J call may be wrong. The germline V gene has CDR1 MNHEY and CDR2 SMNVEV (reference sequence). This CDR3 has 15 amino acids. Written as DNA, the CDR3 is TGTGCCAGCAGTATCCTAGCGGGAGAATGGTACGAGCAGTACTTC. Its translation: CASSILAGEWYEQYF.

This clone has just one count. The chain recombines TRBV28 with TRBJ2-1, with TRBD2 matching 10 bases. V was pared by 4 bases and J by 8 bases, with 11 bases of the junction left unmatched. The CDR3 extends over 16 amino acids. The germline gives CDR1 MDHEN, CDR2 SYDVKM. The CDR3 bases are TGTGCCAGCAGTTACTGGGGGCTAGCGGGAGTCGATGAGCAGTTCTTC. Translation: CASSYWGLAGVDEQFF.

The rearrangement joins TRBV28 to TRBJ2-1; D gene unclear. Germline CDR1 is MDHEN and CDR2 is SYDVKM. Deletions cut 5 bases from V and 4 bases from J, with 9 bases between. The length of the CDR3 is 13 residues. CDR3 sequence reads: CASSRRNYNEQFF. The CDR3 region has the DNA TGTGCCAGCAGTCGCCGCAATTACAATGAGCAGTTCTTC.

The gene calls are TRBV18 and TRBJ2-5, with D perhaps matching TRBD2 (6 bases). The DNA end favors TRBJ2-7, so the J call may be wrong. CDR1 is KGHSH and CDR2 is LQKENI in the germline V gene. The CDR3 length is 14 residues. The CDR3 loop reads CASSPPAGIYEQYF. CDR3 coding DNA: TGTGCCAGCTCACCACCGGCGGGAATCTACGAGCAGTACTTC.

A single count supports this clone. This chain links TRBV7-9 with TRBJ1-3, with D possibly matching TRBD1 (6 bases). CDR1 SEHNR and CDR2 FQNEAQ come from the germline V gene (reference sequence). This CDR3 region has 16 residues. Trimming left V 2 bases short and J 6 bases short, with 17 bases between. This chain's CDR3 is CASSLKPSRGQNTIYF. CDR3 nucleotides: TGTGCCAGCAGCTTAAAGCCTTCCCGGGGGCAAAACACCATATATTTT.

The V and J genes are TRBV18 and TRBJ2-7, with 10 bases that match TRBD2. The germline V gene has CDR1 KGHSH and CDR2 LQKENI. The CDR3 covers 15 residues. The trim removed 3 bases at V and 2 bases at J, leaving 4 bases unmatched. Written as DNA, the CDR3 is TGTGCCAGCTCACCCACAGCGGGAGGGCCCTACGAGCAGTACTTC. Amino acid sequence: CASSPTAGGPYEQYF.

The CDR3 bases are TGTGCCATCAGCGCGGTGGTGGGGGAGGCTCCTTGGTCGTCCCAGCATTTT. Protein product: CAISAVVGEAPWSSQHF. This chain joins TRBV10-3 and TRBJ1-5; a weak D match, TRBD1 (5 bases). CDR1 is ENHRY, CDR2 SYGVKD, per germline. The length of the CDR3 is 17 residues. The V end was cut by 6 bases, the J end by 11 bases, with 29 bases between.

CDR3 DNA sequence: TGTGCCAGCAGCTTAGGCCAGGCCCAAGATACGCAGTATTTT. Its protein product is CASSLGQAQDTQYF. The chain uses TRBV7-3 and TRBJ2-3; no definite D call. The V and J ends lost 2 bases and 5 bases respectively, with 11 bases between them. Germline V gives CDR1 SGHTA, CDR2 FQGTGA. This CDR3 contains 14 residues.